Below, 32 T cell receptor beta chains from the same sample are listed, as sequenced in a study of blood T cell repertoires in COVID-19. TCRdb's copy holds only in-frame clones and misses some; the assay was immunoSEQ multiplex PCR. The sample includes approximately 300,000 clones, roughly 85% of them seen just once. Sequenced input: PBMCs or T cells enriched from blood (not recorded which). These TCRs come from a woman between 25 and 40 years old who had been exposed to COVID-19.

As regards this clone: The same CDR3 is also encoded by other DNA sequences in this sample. The CDR3 reads CASSLRGSGNTIYF. Here the CDR3 DNA reads TGTGCCAGCAGCCTCCGAGGCTCTGGAAACACCATATATTTT. This chain uses TRBV27 with TRBJ1-3; no firm D call. The CDR3 has 14 amino acids. Trimming removed 6 bases from V and 0 bases from J, with 9 bases in between. Germline V CDR1 and CDR2: MNHEY, SMNVEV (reference sequence).

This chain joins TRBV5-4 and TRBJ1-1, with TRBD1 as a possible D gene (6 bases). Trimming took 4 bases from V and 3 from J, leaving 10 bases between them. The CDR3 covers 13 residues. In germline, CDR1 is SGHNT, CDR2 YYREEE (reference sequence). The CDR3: CASSNQGYTEAFF. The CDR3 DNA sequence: TGTGCCAGCAGCAATCAGGGGTACACTGAAGCTTTCTTT. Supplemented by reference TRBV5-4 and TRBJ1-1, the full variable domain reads ETGVTQSPTHLIKTRGQQVTLRCSSQSGHNTVSWYQQALGQGPQFIFQYYREEENGRGNFPPRFSGLQFPNYSSELNVNALELDDSALYLCASSNQGYTEAFFGQGTRLTVV.

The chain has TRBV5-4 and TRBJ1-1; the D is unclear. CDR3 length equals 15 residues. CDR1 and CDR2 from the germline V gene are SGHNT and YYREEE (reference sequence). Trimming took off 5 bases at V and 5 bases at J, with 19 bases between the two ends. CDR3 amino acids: CASSFGGFGKTEAFF. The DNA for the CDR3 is TGTGCCAGCAGTTTCGGTGGGTTCGGGAAAACTGAAGCTTTCTTT. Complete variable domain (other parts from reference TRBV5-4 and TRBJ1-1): ETGVTQSPTHLIKTRGQQVTLRCSSQSGHNTVSWYQQALGQGPQFIFQYYREEENGRGNFPPRFSGLQFPNYSSELNVNALELDDSALYLCASSFGGFGKTEAFFGQGTRLTVV.

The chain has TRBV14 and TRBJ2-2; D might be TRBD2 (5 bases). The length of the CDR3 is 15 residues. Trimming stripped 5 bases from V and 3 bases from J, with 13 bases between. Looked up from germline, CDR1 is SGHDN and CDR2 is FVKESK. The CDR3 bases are TGTGCCAGCAGCAATAACTCGGGGTACACCGGGGAGCTGTTTTTT. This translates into CASSNNSGYTGELFF. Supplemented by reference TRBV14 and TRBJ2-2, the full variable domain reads EAGVTQFPSHSVIEKGQTVTLRCDPISGHDNLYWYRRVMGKEIKFLLHFVKESKQDESGMPNNRFLAERTGGTYSTLKVQPAELEDSGVYFCASSNNSGYTGELFFGEGSRLTVL.

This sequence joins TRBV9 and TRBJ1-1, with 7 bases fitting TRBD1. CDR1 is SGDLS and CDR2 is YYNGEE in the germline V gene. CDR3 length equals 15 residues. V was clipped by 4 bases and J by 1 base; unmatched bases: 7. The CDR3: CASSRRTGPNTEAFF. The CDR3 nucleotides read TGTGCCAGCAGCCGCCGGACAGGCCCGAACACTGAAGCTTTCTTT.

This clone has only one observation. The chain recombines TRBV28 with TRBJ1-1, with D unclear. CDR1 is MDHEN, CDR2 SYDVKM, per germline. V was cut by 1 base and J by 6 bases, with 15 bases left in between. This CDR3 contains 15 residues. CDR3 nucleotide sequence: TGTGCCAGCAGTTTATCCCTAAAATACAGTCCTGAAGCTTTCTTT. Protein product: CASSLSLKYSPEAFF.

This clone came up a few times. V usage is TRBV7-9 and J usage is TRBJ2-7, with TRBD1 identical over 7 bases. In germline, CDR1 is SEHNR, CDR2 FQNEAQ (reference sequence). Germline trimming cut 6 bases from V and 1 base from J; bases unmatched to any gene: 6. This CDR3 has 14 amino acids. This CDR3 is CASRSMTGSYEQYF. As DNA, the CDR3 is TGTGCCAGCAGATCCATGACAGGGTCCTACGAGCAGTACTTC.

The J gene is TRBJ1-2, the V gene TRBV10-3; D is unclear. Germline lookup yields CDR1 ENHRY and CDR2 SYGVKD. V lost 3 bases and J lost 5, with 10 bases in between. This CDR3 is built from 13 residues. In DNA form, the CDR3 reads TGTGCCATCAGTGATGGAGGTTTGTATGGCTACACCTTC. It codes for CAISDGGLYGYTF.

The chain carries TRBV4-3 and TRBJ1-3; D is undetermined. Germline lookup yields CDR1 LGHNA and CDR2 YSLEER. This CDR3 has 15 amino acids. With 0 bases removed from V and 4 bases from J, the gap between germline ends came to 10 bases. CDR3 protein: CASSQDKPPGNTIYF. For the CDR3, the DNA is TGCGCCAGCAGCCAAGATAAGCCCCCCGGAAACACCATATATTTT.

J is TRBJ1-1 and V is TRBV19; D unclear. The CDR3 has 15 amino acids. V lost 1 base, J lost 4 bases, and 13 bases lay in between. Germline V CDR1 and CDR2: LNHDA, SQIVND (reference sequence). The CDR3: CASSIGPSGLTEAFF. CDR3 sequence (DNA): TGTGCCAGTAGTATAGGTCCCAGCGGGCTCACTGAAGCTTTCTTT.

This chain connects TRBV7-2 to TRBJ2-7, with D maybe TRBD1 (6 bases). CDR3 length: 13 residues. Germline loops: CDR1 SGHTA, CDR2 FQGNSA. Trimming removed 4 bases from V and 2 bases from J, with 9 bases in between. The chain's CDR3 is CASSSAGAYEQYF. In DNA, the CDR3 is TGTGCCAGCAGCTCCGCAGGGGCCTACGAGCAGTACTTC.

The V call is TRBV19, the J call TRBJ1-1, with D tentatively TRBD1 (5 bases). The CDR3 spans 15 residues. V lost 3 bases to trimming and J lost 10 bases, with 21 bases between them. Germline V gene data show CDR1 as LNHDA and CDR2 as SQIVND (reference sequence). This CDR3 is CASSMGQGRWGGAFF. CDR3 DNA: TGTGCCAGTAGTATGGGGCAGGGAAGGTGGGGAGGAGCTTTCTTT.

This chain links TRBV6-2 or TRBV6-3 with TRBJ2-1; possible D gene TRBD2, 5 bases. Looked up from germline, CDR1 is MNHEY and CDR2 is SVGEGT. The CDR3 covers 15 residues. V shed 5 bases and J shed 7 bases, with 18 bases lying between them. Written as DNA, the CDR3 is TGTGCCAGCAGTCTAACTACGATCCGGGGAAATGAGCAGTTCTTC. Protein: CASSLTTIRGNEQFF.

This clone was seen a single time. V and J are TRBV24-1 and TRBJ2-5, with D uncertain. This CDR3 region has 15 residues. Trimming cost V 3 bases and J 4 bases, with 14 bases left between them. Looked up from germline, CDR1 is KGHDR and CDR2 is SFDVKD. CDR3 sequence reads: CATSDRLGSTETQYF. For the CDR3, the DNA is TGTGCCACCAGTGATAGGCTAGGAAGCACAGAGACCCAGTACTTC.

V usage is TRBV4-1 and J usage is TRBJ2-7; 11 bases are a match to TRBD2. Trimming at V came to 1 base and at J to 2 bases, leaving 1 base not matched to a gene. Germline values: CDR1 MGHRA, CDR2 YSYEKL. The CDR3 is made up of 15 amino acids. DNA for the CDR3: TGCGCCAGCAGCCAAGGACTAGCGGGAACCTACGAGCAGTACTTC. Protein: CASSQGLAGTYEQYF.

This chain's CDR3 is CASSPPNGRVNNEQFF. As DNA, the CDR3 is TGTGCCAGCAGTCCACCTAACGGGAGAGTTAACAATGAGCAGTTCTTC. The chain joins TRBV2 to TRBJ2-1; a weak D match, TRBD2 (6 bases). This CDR3 is built from 16 residues. The germline V gene encodes CDR1 SNHLY and CDR2 FYNNEI. V shed 5 bases and J shed 5 bases, with 19 bases lying between them.

CDR3 in DNA: TGTGCCTGGGCCTATCGGGGGGGCGCCGGGGGCTACACCTTC. The encoded protein is CAWAYRGGAGGYTF. The J gene is TRBJ1-2, the V gene TRBV30, with a possible D match to TRBD1 (6 bases). Trimming pared 5 bases from V and 8 bases from J, leaving 21 bases between. CDR3 length: 14 residues. Germline CDR1 and CDR2: GTSNPN and SVGIG (reference sequence).

The CDR3 sequence is CASGGQVEAFF. CDR3 bases: TGTGCCAGCGGCGGGCAGGTTGAAGCTTTCTTT. The V gene is TRBV11-2, the J gene TRBJ1-1; D gene uncertain. Trimming took 8 bases from V and 7 from J, leaving 11 bases between them. The CDR3 runs 11 residues. Germline V gene sequence: CDR1 SGHAT, CDR2 FQNNGV.

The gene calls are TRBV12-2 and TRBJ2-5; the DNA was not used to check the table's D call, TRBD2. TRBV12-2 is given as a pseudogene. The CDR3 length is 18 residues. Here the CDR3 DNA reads TGTGCAAGTCCCTATAGCGGGGGGGCAAAACTTACGGAAGAGACCCAGTACTTC. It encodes CASPYSGGAKLTEETQYF.

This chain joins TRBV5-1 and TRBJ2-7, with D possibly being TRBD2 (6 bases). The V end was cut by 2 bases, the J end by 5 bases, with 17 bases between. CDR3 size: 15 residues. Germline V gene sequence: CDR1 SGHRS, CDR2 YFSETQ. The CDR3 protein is CASSFHGREVDEQYF. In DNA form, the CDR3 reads TGCGCCAGCAGCTTTCATGGCAGGGAGGTCGACGAGCAGTACTTC.

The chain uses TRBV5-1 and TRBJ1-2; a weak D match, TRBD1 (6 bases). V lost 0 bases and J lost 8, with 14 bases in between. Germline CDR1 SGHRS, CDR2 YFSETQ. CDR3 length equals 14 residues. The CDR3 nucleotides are TGCGCCAGCAGCTTGGCAAGACAGGCCGGGGGCTACACCTTC. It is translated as CASSLARQAGGYTF.

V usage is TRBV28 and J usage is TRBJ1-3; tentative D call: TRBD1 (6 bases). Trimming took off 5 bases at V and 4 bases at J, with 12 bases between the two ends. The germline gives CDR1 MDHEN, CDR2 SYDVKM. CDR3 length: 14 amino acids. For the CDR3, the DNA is TGTGCCAGCAGTCCAGGGACACCGGGAAACACCATATATTTT. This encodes CASSPGTPGNTIYF.

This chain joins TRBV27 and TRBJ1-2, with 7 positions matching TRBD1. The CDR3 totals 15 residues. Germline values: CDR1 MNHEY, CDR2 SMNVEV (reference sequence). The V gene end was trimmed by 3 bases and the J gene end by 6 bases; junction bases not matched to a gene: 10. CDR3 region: CASSFTSEGGDGYTF. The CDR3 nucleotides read TGTGCCAGCAGTTTCACAAGTGAAGGGGGCGATGGCTACACCTTC.

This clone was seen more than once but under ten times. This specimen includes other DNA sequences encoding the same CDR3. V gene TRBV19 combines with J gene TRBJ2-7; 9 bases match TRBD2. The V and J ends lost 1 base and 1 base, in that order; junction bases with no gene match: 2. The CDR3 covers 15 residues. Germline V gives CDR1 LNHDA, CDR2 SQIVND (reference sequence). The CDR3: CASSIGLAGSYEQYF. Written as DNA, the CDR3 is TGTGCCAGTAGTATAGGCCTAGCGGGATCCTACGAGCAGTACTTC.

This chain's CDR3 is CASSLWGGDEKLFF. The DNA for the CDR3 is TGTGCCAGCAGTTTATGGGGGGGGGATGAAAAACTGTTTTTT. The chain couples TRBV27 to TRBJ1-4, with D possibly TRBD1 on 5 matching bases. Looked up from germline, CDR1 is MNHEY and CDR2 is SMNVEV (reference sequence). The CDR3 has 14 amino acids. Between the trimmed V and J ends, which lost 1 base and 6 bases, there was a span of 9 bases.

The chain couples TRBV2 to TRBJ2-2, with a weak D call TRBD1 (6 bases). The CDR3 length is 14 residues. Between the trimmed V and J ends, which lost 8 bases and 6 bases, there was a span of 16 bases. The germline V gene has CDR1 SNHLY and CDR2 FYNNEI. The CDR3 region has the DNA TGTGCCAGCGCACGACATAAGGGGGCCGGGGAGCTGTTTTTT. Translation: CASARHKGAGELFF.

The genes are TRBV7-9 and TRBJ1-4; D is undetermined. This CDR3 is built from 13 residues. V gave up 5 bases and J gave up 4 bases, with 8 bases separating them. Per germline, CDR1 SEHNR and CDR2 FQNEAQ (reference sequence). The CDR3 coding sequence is TGTGCCAGCAGCCCGGAGGTTAATGAAAAACTGTTTTTT. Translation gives CASSPEVNEKLFF.

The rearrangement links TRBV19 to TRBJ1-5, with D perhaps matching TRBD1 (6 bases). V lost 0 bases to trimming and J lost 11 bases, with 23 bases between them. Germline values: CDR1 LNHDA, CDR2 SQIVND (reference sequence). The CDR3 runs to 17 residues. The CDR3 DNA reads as TGTGCCAGTAGTATAGATCTAGGTACAGGGTTGTTCACAGCCCAGCATTTT. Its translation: CASSIDLGTGLFTAQHF. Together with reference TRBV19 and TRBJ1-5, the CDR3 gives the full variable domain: DGGITQSPKYLFRKEGQNVTLSCEQNLNHDAMYWYRQDPGQGLRLIYYSQIVNDFQKGDIAEGYSVSREKKESFPLTVTSAQKNPTAFYLCASSIDLGTGLFTAQHFGDGTRLSIL.

This CDR3 is CASEKTGGVSYTF. CDR3 in DNA: TGTGCCAGCGAAAAAACGGGCGGGGTAAGCTACACCTTC. The J gene is TRBJ1-2, the V gene TRBV12-3 or TRBV12-4; no definite D call. This CDR3 is 13 amino acids long. With 8 bases removed from V and 9 bases from J, the gap between germline ends came to 19 bases.

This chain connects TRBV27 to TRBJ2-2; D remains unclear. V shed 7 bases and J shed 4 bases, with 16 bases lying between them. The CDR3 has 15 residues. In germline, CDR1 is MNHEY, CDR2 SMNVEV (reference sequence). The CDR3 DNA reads TGTGCCAGCACCTCGGAAAGGAGTCTCACCGGGGAGCTGTTTTTT. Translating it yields CASTSERSLTGELFF.

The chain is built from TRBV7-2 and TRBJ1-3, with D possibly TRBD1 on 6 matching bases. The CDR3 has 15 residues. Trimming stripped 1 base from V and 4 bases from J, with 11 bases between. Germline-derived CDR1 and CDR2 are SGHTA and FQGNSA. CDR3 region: CASSLEAGTGNTIYF. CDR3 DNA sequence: TGTGCCAGCAGCTTAGAGGCAGGGACAGGAAACACCATATATTTT.

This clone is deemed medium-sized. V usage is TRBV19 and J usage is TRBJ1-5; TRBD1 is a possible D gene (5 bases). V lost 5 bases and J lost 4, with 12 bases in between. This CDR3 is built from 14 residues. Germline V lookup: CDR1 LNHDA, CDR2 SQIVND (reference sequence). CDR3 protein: CASSSLNRNQPQHF. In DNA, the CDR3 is TGTGCCAGTAGTTCCTTAAACAGGAATCAGCCCCAGCATTTT.